One and the same sample provided the 32 T cell receptor beta chains below, sequenced in a study of blood T cell repertoires in COVID-19. Measured with immunoSEQ multiplex PCR; TCRdb has only the in-frame clones, and not every one. The sample has a few hundred thousand clones, around 84% seen once; the top ten hold around 0.97%. The sequenced sample was peripheral blood. The receptors were sampled from a man aged 40-49 years with acute or convalescent COVID-19.

V gene TRBV5-1 combines with J gene TRBJ2-3, with TRBD1 identical over 9 bases. CDR3 length equals 16 residues. The J segment lost 6 bases and the V segment lost 1 base, leaving 9 bases of the junction unmatched. Germline values: CDR1 SGHRS, CDR2 YFSETQ. This CDR3 is CASSLSGQGSGDTQYF. The DNA for the CDR3 is TGCGCCAGCAGCTTGTCGGGACAGGGTAGTGGTGATACGCAGTATTTT. Full variable domain (rest looked up from reference TRBV5-1 and TRBJ2-3): KAGVTQTPRYLIKTRGQQVTLSCSPISGHRSVSWYQQTPGQGLQFLFEYFSETQRNKGNFPGRFSGRQFSNSRSEMNVSTLELGDSALYLCASSLSGQGSGDTQYFGPGTRLTVL.

The V call is TRBV3-1 (or the pseudogene TRBV3-2), the J call TRBJ1-1, with 9 bases fitting TRBD1. There are 13 residues in the CDR3. V lost 5 bases, J lost 4 bases, and 2 bases stayed unmatched. Germline V gives CDR1 LGHDT, CDR2 YNNKEL (reference sequence). CDR3 sequence reads: CASSSTGGTEAFF. The CDR3 DNA sequence: TGTGCCAGCAGCTCGACAGGGGGCACTGAAGCTTTCTTT.

There are a few counts of this clone. The gene calls are TRBV15 and TRBJ1-5; D is perhaps TRBD1 (6 bases). Trimming removed 0 bases from V and 6 bases from J, with 15 bases in between. The CDR3 spans 16 residues. The germline gives CDR1 LNHNV, CDR2 YYDKDF (reference sequence). The CDR3, as DNA: TGTGCCACCAGCAGAGATATGCGCAGGGGAAGTCAGCCCCAGCATTTT. Protein product: CATSRDMRRGSQPQHF. The full variable domain, rest sourced from reference TRBV15 and TRBJ1-5, is DAMVIQNPRYQVTQFGKPVTLSCSQTLNHNVMYWYQQKSSQAPKLLFHYYDKDFNNEADTPDNFQSRRPNTSFCFLDIRSPGLGDTAMYLCATSRDMRRGSQPQHFGDGTRLSIL.

This clone was recorded a few times. The V gene is TRBV7-2, the J gene TRBJ1-2, with 8 bases lining up with TRBD1. CDR3 length equals 15 residues. V was pared by 5 bases and J by 1 base, with 6 bases of the junction left unmatched. CDR1 and CDR2 from the germline V gene are SGHTA and FQGNSA. In DNA, the CDR3 is TGTGCCAGCAGCCCAGGGGGCAGGCGTAACTATGGCTACACCTTC. Its translation is CASSPGGRRNYGYTF.

V usage is TRBV2 and J usage is TRBJ1-1; a possible D gene is TRBD1 (6 bases). The ends were cut back, 1 base at V and 6 bases at J, with 9 bases in the middle. The CDR3 covers 13 residues. The germline V gene has CDR1 SNHLY and CDR2 FYNNEI. Here the CDR3 reads CASSEDRAPEAFF. CDR3 DNA sequence: TGTGCCAGCAGTGAAGACAGGGCGCCTGAAGCTTTCTTT.

J is TRBJ1-2 and V is TRBV27, with D possibly TRBD1 on 5 matching bases. Germline V gene sequence: CDR1 MNHEY, CDR2 SMNVEV (reference sequence). The CDR3 loop spans 14 amino acids. V was shortened by 2 bases and J by 6 bases, with 13 bases between the two germline ends. The CDR3 here is CASSLRTRNHGYTF. As DNA, the CDR3 is TGTGCCAGCAGTTTACGGACACGGAATCATGGCTACACCTTC.

This chain connects TRBV5-1 to TRBJ1-2; 7 nucleotides line up with TRBD1. CDR1 is SGHRS, CDR2 YFSETQ, per germline. The trim removed 2 bases at V and 8 bases at J, leaving 9 bases unmatched. The CDR3 has 14 residues. The CDR3 sequence: CASSFSRGVQGYTF. The CDR3 nucleotides are TGCGCCAGCAGCTTCTCCAGGGGGGTGCAGGGCTACACCTTC.

The chain employs TRBV6-6 and TRBJ1-5; 7 nucleotides agree with TRBD1. Trimming removed 8 bases from V and 4 bases from J; junction bases left unmatched: 8. This CDR3 has 14 amino acids. In germline, CDR1 is MNHNY, CDR2 SVGAGI (reference sequence). For the CDR3, the DNA is TGTGCCAGCGAGGGGGCAGGGGGAAATCAGCCCCAGCATTTT. Translation gives CASEGAGGNQPQHF.

V usage is TRBV2 and J usage is TRBJ1-2; D perhaps matches TRBD1 (6 bases). The CDR3 has 18 residues. Germline CDR1 and CDR2: SNHLY and FYNNEI. V shed 5 bases and J shed 2 bases, with 24 bases lying between them. CDR3 DNA sequence: TGTGCCAGCAGTCAAATACAGGGATTTGGTCTATCAAACTATGGCTACACCTTC. This sequence encodes CASSQIQGFGLSNYGYTF.

CDR3 sequence: CASRPGDRGQETQYF. For the CDR3, the DNA is TGTGCCAGCAGACCTGGGGACAGGGGGCAAGAGACCCAGTACTTC. The J gene is TRBJ2-5, the V gene TRBV5-8; TRBD1 agrees at 11 bases. V shed 5 bases and J 2 bases; nucleotides not matched to a gene: 5. CDR3 length: 15 residues. Germline CDR1 reads SGHTS; CDR2 reads YDEGEE.

The genes are TRBV6-5 and TRBJ2-5; 8 bases agree with TRBD1. The V gene end was trimmed by 4 bases and the J gene end by 5 bases; junction bases not matched to a gene: 12. Germline loops: CDR1 MNHEY, CDR2 SVGAGI. The CDR3 is 16 residues long. The CDR3 loop is CASSWATGDFAETQYF. The CDR3 DNA follows: TGTGCCAGCAGTTGGGCGACAGGGGACTTTGCGGAGACCCAGTACTTC.

The chain combines TRBV7-2 with TRBJ2-5; D call uncertain. CDR3 length: 14 amino acids. Trimming stripped 1 base from V and 3 bases from J, with 9 bases between. Germline V CDR1 and CDR2: SGHTA, FQGNSA. The CDR3 nucleotides read TGTGCCAGCAGCTTAGGGGCAGCAAAAGAGACCCAGTACTTC. Its translation: CASSLGAAKETQYF.

This clone showed up just once. This rearrangement joins TRBV20-1 to TRBJ1-2, with a weak D call TRBD1 (6 bases). CDR3 length: 11 residues. CDR1 is DFQATT and CDR2 is SNEGSKA in the germline V gene (reference sequence). V was trimmed by 3 bases and J by 5 bases, leaving 7 bases between them. CDR3 bases: TGCAGTGCTAGTACAGGGTATGGCTACACCTTC. This translates into CSASTGYGYTF.

This chain connects TRBV5-1 to TRBJ1-1; tentatively, D is TRBD1 (5 bases). The CDR3 is made up of 12 amino acids. Germline V gives CDR1 SGHRS, CDR2 YFSETQ. Trimming took 4 bases from V and 8 from J, leaving 12 bases between them. This CDR3 reads CASSAQGLEAFF. The CDR3 nucleotides are TGCGCCAGCAGCGCCCAGGGACTCGAAGCTTTCTTT.

The chain combines TRBV4-1 with TRBJ1-5; 10 nucleotides line up with TRBD1. This CDR3 is 14 amino acids long. Germline V gene data show CDR1 as MGHRA and CDR2 as YSYEKL. V shed 4 bases and J 7 bases; nucleotides not matched to a gene: 4. CDR3 amino acids: CASSPGTGDQPQHF. The CDR3 DNA follows: TGCGCCAGCAGCCCAGGGACAGGGGACCAGCCCCAGCATTTT.

The chain combines TRBV5-6 with TRBJ2-2; D remains unclear. Germline V gene sequence: CDR1 SGHDT, CDR2 YYEEEE. The CDR3 loop spans 13 amino acids. The V end was cut by 1 base, the J end by 6 bases, with 7 bases between. The CDR3 nucleotides read TGTGCCAGCAGCTTGCGCCGCGCCGGGGAGCTGTTTTTT. This sequence encodes CASSLRRAGELFF.

The rearrangement joins TRBV9 to TRBJ1-3; 7 nucleotides align to TRBD1. CDR1 and CDR2 from the germline V gene are SGDLS and YYNGEE. The J segment lost 2 bases and the V segment lost 1 base, leaving 3 bases of the junction unmatched. This CDR3 is built from 15 residues. The CDR3 here is CASSVNTGAGNTIYF. Written as DNA, the CDR3 is TGTGCCAGCAGCGTAAATACAGGGGCTGGAAACACCATATATTTT. The variable domain in full, completed from reference TRBV9 and TRBJ1-3, reads DSGVTQTPKHLITATGQRVTLRCSPRSGDLSVYWYQQSLDQGLQFLIQYYNGEERAKGNILERFSAQQFPDLHSELNLSSLELGDSALYFCASSVNTGAGNTIYFGEGSWLTVV.

The chain uses TRBV9 and TRBJ1-6; D is unclear. V was pared by 0 bases and J by 7 bases, with 11 bases between. CDR1 is SGDLS and CDR2 is YYNGEE in the germline V gene. This CDR3 comprises 15 residues. The CDR3 DNA sequence: TGTGCCAGCAGCGTAGGGGTTGCGAGGAATTCACCCCTCCACTTT. Protein product: CASSVGVARNSPLHF.

The rearrangement links TRBV29-1 to TRBJ1-2; D may be TRBD1 (5 bases). The germline V gene encodes CDR1 SQVTM and CDR2 ANQGSEA. This CDR3 has 11 residues. Trimming cost V 4 bases and J 6 bases, with 9 bases left between them. The CDR3 nucleotides read TGCAGCGTTGTATGGGGGGATGGCTACACCTTC. Translating gives CSVVWGDGYTF. Drawing the rest from reference TRBV29-1 and TRBJ1-2, the complete variable domain is SAVISQKPSRDICQRGTSLTIQCQVDSQVTMMFWYRQQPGQSLTLIATANQGSEATYESGFVIDKFPISRPNLTFSTLTVSNMSPEDSSIYLCSVVWGDGYTFGSGTRLTVV.

The chain couples TRBV19 to TRBJ2-1; D might be TRBD2 (6 bases). Per the germline V gene, CDR1 is LNHDA and CDR2 is SQIVND (reference sequence). V dropped 7 bases and J dropped 4 bases, with 26 bases sitting between them. CDR3 length: 18 residues. The CDR3 sequence is CASKRELTSGDLYNEQFF. Written as DNA, the CDR3 is TGTGCCAGTAAGAGGGAGTTGACTAGTGGTGACCTATACAATGAGCAGTTCTTC.

The chain employs TRBV5-1 and TRBJ1-2; tentatively, D is TRBD1 (6 bases). The CDR3 contains 16 residues. The germline V gene encodes CDR1 SGHRS and CDR2 YFSETQ. V was clipped by 0 bases and J by 0 bases, with 12 bases between them. As DNA, the CDR3 is TGCGCCAGCAGCTTGGTTACAGGGTGGTCTAACTATGGCTACACCTTC. This gives the protein CASSLVTGWSNYGYTF.

V and J are TRBV29-1 and TRBJ1-3; the D is unclear. The CDR3 totals 13 residues. Per the germline V gene, CDR1 is SQVTM and CDR2 is ANQGSEA. The V gene lost 6 bases and the J gene lost 3 bases, with 12 bases spanning the gap. The chain's CDR3 is CSVNEGGGNTIYF. The CDR3 DNA reads as TGCAGCGTCAATGAGGGAGGTGGAAACACCATATATTTT.

The genes are TRBV5-8 and TRBJ1-1; possible D gene TRBD1, 5 bases. Germline V gives CDR1 SGHTS, CDR2 YDEGEE. CDR3 length equals 17 residues. Trimming stripped 3 bases from V and 0 bases from J, with 18 bases between. The CDR3, as DNA: TGTGCCAGCAGCTCGGATACCCTGACAGAATTGAACACTGAAGCTTTCTTT. Amino acid sequence: CASSSDTLTELNTEAFF.

The chain is built from TRBV30 and TRBJ1-2; D is undetermined. V was pared by 4 bases and J by 8 bases, with 17 bases between. The CDR3 is 13 residues long. Germline V CDR1 and CDR2: GTSNPN, SVGIG (reference sequence). CDR3 in DNA: TGTGCCTGGATCCCATCCATGGCTCCCGGCTACACCTTC. It codes for CAWIPSMAPGYTF.

The chain has TRBV5-1 and TRBJ2-7, with 8 bases aligning to TRBD1. V shed 5 bases, J shed 2 bases, and the junction held 3 bases outside the gene matches. The V gene's germline CDR1 is SGHRS and CDR2 YFSETQ. CDR3 size: 13 residues. This CDR3 is CASSRDRPYEQYF. CDR3 in DNA: TGCGCCAGCAGTCGGGACAGGCCCTACGAGCAGTACTTC.

The V call is TRBV18, the J call TRBJ2-2; 9 bases line up with TRBD1. The CDR3 sequence is 15 residues long. CDR1 is KGHSH, CDR2 LQKENI, per germline. The junction had 1 base not matched to a gene; V was cut back by 0 bases and J by 5 bases. CDR3 nucleotides: TGTGCCAGCTCACCACCGGGACAGGGTACCGGGGAGCTGTTTTTT. Translated, it gives CASSPPGQGTGELFF.

The V call is TRBV5-1, the J call TRBJ2-1, with 8 bases lining up with TRBD2. Trimming at V came to 4 bases and at J to 4 bases, leaving 10 bases not matched to a gene. Per germline, CDR1 SGHRS and CDR2 YFSETQ. This CDR3 is 16 amino acids long. The CDR3 loop is CASSVGRTSSYNEQFF. The CDR3 region has the DNA TGCGCCAGCAGCGTCGGAAGGACTAGCTCATACAATGAGCAGTTCTTC.

This chain uses TRBV3-1 (or the pseudogene TRBV3-2) with TRBJ1-2; 7 bases fit TRBD1. CDR3 size: 13 residues. J lost 8 bases, V lost 3 bases, and 6 bases had no gene match. The germline V gene encodes CDR1 LGHDT and CDR2 YNNKEL (reference sequence). The CDR3, as DNA: TGTGCCAGCAGCCATACAGGGGTCGGGGGCTACACCTTC. It yields the protein CASSHTGVGGYTF.

V usage is TRBV11-3 and J usage is TRBJ2-7; D may be TRBD1 (6 bases). Between the trimmed V and J ends, which lost 0 bases and 6 bases, there was a span of 15 bases. In germline, CDR1 is SGHNT, CDR2 YENEEA. This CDR3 spans 15 amino acids. CDR3 nucleotide sequence: TGTGCCAGCAGCTTAGATCGGACCAGGGGAAGCGAGCAGTACTTC. Amino acids: CASSLDRTRGSEQYF.

This rearrangement joins TRBV9 to TRBJ2-1; 7 nucleotides agree with TRBD1. Germline CDR1 reads SGDLS; CDR2 reads YYNGEE. V gave up 3 bases and J gave up 10 bases; unmatched junction bases: 22. The CDR3 runs 18 residues. The CDR3 DNA follows: TGTGCCAGCAGCGCCCCACACGCAGGGGACAGATCGTTGAGGGAGCAGTTCTTC. It yields the protein CASSAPHAGDRSLREQFF.

This clone came up a few times. The rearrangement joins TRBV6-1 to TRBJ1-4, with D tentatively TRBD1 (6 bases). The germline gives CDR1 MNHNS, CDR2 SASEGT. V shed 3 bases and J shed 5 bases, with 13 bases lying between them. The CDR3 runs to 15 residues. The CDR3 is CASSDRGTVNEKLFF. In DNA, the CDR3 is TGTGCCAGCAGTGACAGGGGCACAGTGAATGAAAAACTGTTTTTT.

This clone was observed a few times. The chain has TRBV2 and TRBJ1-2, with TRBD1 as a possible D gene (5 bases). V was pared by 6 bases and J by 3 bases, with 8 bases between. CDR1 and CDR2 from the germline V gene are SNHLY and FYNNEI. The CDR3 totals 12 residues. The CDR3 spells CASRGGYYGYTF. Written as DNA, the CDR3 is TGTGCCAGCAGGGGGGGATACTATGGCTACACCTTC. Variable domain in full (rest from reference TRBV2 and TRBJ1-2): EPEVTQTPSHQVTQMGQEVILRCVPISNHLYFYWYRQILGQKVEFLVSFYNNEISEKSEIFDDQFSVERPDGSNFTLKIRSTKLEDSAMYFCASRGGYYGYTFGSGTRLTVV.